These T cell receptor beta chains were read from a single sample in a study of OX40 agonist ivuxolimab in advanced cancers. The data were produced by immunoSEQ multiplex PCR, yet TCRdb's version contains in-frame clones alone and is incomplete. The sample comprises some 34,000 clones, around 84% of which are singletons, and less than 15% rests with the top ten. Sequencing was performed on CD4+ or CD8+ T cells sorted from blood, taken in a trial of the OX40 agonist ivuxolimab. These receptors were taken from an adult with an advanced solid tumor such as melanoma, head and neck, liver or kidney cancer. CDR3s include the opening cysteine and the closing phenylalanine or tryptophan. The order of the fields is clone size, D gene, V gene, J gene, CDR3 DNA, CDR3 protein. A D gene is named only where the DNA matches it firmly. Rows may omit the clone size; those that give it use once, few, many or a size class.

-,-,TRBV5-6,TRBJ2-3,TGTGCCAGCAGCTTTCGATCAGGATCGATGTCTGATACGCAGTATTTT,CASSFRSGSMSDTQYF
-,TRBD2,TRBV7-3,TRBJ2-3,TGTGCCAGCAGCGGGACCCCGACTAGCGGGTCCGGGATGGTAGGCACAGATACGCAGTATTTT,CASSGTPTSGSGMVGTDTQYF
-,TRBD1,TRBV7-3,TRBJ2-5,TGTGCCAGCAGCCCAGGACAGGGGGCTTGGGAGACCCAGTACTTC,CASSPGQGAWETQYF
-,-,TRBV5-4,TRBJ1-2,TGTGCCAGCAGCTTGGCGAAAGGGGTGGTTGGAAACTATGGCTACACCTTC,CASSLAKGVVGNYGYTF
-,TRBD2,TRBV4-1,TRBJ2-1,TGCGCCAGCAGCCAAGATCCTAGCGGGGGGAACAATGAGCAGTTCTTC,CASSQDPSGGNNEQFF
-,-,TRBV6-5,TRBJ1-2,TGTGCCAGCAGTTACCACGGACAAAGTAACTATGGCTACACCTTC,CASSYHGQSNYGYTF
-,TRBD1,TRBV19,TRBJ1-1,TGTGCCAGTAAGGAAGGGGGCGTCAGTACTGAAGCTTTCTTT,CASKEGGVSTEAFF
-,-,TRBV2,TRBJ2-5,TGTGCCAGCAGAGCCGGGACAAATTGGGAGCAGTACTTC,CASRAGTNWEQYF
once,-,TRBV27,TRBJ2-4,TGTGCCAGCAGTTTATTCGCCCCGCCTAGCGCACTAGCCAAAAACATTCAGTACTTC,CASSLFAPPSALAKNIQYF
-,-,TRBV29-1,TRBJ2-2,TGCAGCGTATATAGTAGCACCGGGGAGCTGTTTTTT,CSVYSSTGELFF
-,-,TRBV18,TRBJ2-5,TGTGCCAGCTCCAAGGAACAGGGCCAAGAGACCCAGTACTTC,CASSKEQGQETQYF
-,TRBD1,TRBV5-6,TRBJ2-7,TGTGCCAGCAGCTGGGGGACAGGGGCTGGGGAGCAGTACTTC,CASSWGTGAGEQYF
-,-,TRBV9,TRBJ2-5,TGTGCCAGCAGCGCCACAGGGCACCAAGAGACCCAGTACTTC,CASSATGHQETQYF
-,TRBD2,TRBV15,TRBJ2-1,TGTGCCACCAGCAGAAGACTAGCGGGAGGACTCGATGAGCAGTTCTTC,CATSRRLAGGLDEQFF
-,-,TRBV9,TRBJ1-2,TGTGCCAGCAGCCCGATTTTCGGCTACACCTTC,CASSPIFGYTF
-,-,TRBV5-1,TRBJ2-6,TGCGCCAGCTATCCTGAGGGCGGTGATCAAACTGGGGCCAACGTCCTGACTTTC,CASYPEGGDQTGANVLTF
-,-,TRBV6-6,TRBJ2-7,TGTGCCAGCAGTTACTCGACCGGGGACGAGCAGTACTTC,CASSYSTGDEQYF
once,-,TRBV2,TRBJ1-1,TGTGCCAGCAGTAAGGGCCGGACTTTGGGCACTGAAGCTTTCTTT,CASSKGRTLGTEAFF
-,-,TRBV7-3,TRBJ1-3,TGTGCCAGCAGTTTTTACCCTGGAAACACCATATATTTT,CASSFYPGNTIYF
once,TRBD2,TRBV7-6,TRBJ2-2,TGTGCCAGCAGCTTACGGATAGCGGGAGCGGTCGGGGAGCTGTTTTTT,CASSLRIAGAVGELFF
-,TRBD1,TRBV6-6,TRBJ1-2,TGTGCCAGCTCGGACAGGGGGAAGGGTGGCTACACCTTC,CASSDRGKGGYTF
-,-,TRBV27,TRBJ2-1,TGTGCCAGCAGTTTAGAAGCAAGCTCCTACAATGAGCAGTTCTTC,CASSLEASSYNEQFF
-,-,TRBV28,TRBJ1-4,TGTGCCAGCAGTCAACGGGGTTACCTAGAAAAACTGTTTTTT,CASSQRGYLEKLFF
once,-,TRBV7-9,TRBJ2-1,TGTGCCAGCCTCTCCTCGACGGGATGGGTCTACAATGAGCAGTTCTTC,CASLSSTGWVYNEQFF
-,-,TRBV6-5,TRBJ2-3,TGTGCCAGCAGAAAGGGCCACCTTTACACAGATACGCAGTATTTT,CASRKGHLYTDTQYF
-,-,TRBV6-5,TRBJ1-2,TGTGCCAGCAGGGCCCTTCTCGGAGATGGCTACACCTTC,CASRALLGDGYTF
-,TRBD1,TRBV9,TRBJ2-3,TGTGCCAGCCCTGGGAGACAGGGGGCGGGAGACGGGCAGTATTTT,CASPGRQGAGDGQYF
-,-,TRBV27,TRBJ2-1,TGTGCCAGCAGTTTATCTGGGACCCGCCTATACAATGAGCAGTTCTTC,CASSLSGTRLYNEQFF
-,TRBD2,TRBV6-5,TRBJ2-1,TGTGCCAGCAGTTACGCCGGGGGGTCTTACAATGAGCAGTTCTTC,CASSYAGGSYNEQFF
-,TRBD1,TRBV18,TRBJ2-1,TGTGCCAGCTCATCCTGGGTCGGGACAGGGGCCCACAATGAGCAGTTCTTC,CASSSWVGTGAHNEQFF
-,-,TRBV5-1,TRBJ2-1,TGCGCCAGCAGCGCCCTGGTGGGTCGGGAGTCCTACAATGAGCAGTTCTTC,CASSALVGRESYNEQFF
once,-,TRBV5-6,TRBJ2-7,TGTGCCAGCAGCTTCGGGCAGGGGACTTACGAGCAGTACTTC,CASSFGQGTYEQYF
-,-,TRBV27,TRBJ1-1,TGTGCCAGCAGTTTAGCCGCAAACACTGAAGCTTTCTTT,CASSLAANTEAFF
-,-,TRBV5-1,TRBJ2-5,TGCGCCAGCAGCTCCGCCTCGGGTGGGGAGACCCAGTACTTC,CASSSASGGETQYF
-,-,TRBV4-2,TRBJ1-1,TGTGCCAGCAGCTTGGAATTGAACACTGAAGCTTTCTTT,CASSLELNTEAFF
-,TRBD1,TRBV4-1,TRBJ1-1,TGCGCCAGTTCACAGGGGAACATGAACACTGAAGCTTTCTTT,CASSQGNMNTEAFF
-,-,TRBV2,TRBJ1-1,TGTGCCAGCAGTGAAAGAAATGGTCAGAACACTGAAGCTTTCTTT,CASSERNGQNTEAFF
-,-,TRBV11-3,TRBJ2-1,TGTGCCAGCAGCTTAGAGGCGGATCCCTACAATGAGCAGTTCTTC,CASSLEADPYNEQFF
-,-,TRBV30,TRBJ1-4,TGTGCCTGGAGTGTATCCGCGTCTAATGAAAAACTGTTTTTT,CAWSVSASNEKLFF
-,-,TRBV4-2,TRBJ2-4,TGTGCCAGCAGCCAAGATCTTCGACACCAGGAGTACTTC,CASSQDLRHQEYF
-,TRBD2,TRBV6-5,TRBJ2-2,TGTGCCAGCAGTTGGGATAGCGGGGGGGCCGGGGAGCTGTTTTTT,CASSWDSGGAGELFF
-,-,TRBV5-5,TRBJ1-2,TGTGCCAGCAGCTCGGCGGCAGGACTGGGGTCGGATGGCTACACCTTC,CASSSAAGLGSDGYTF
-,TRBD1,TRBV13,TRBJ2-5,TGTGCCAGCAGCGCAGGACAGGGGACACAAGAGACCCAGTACTTC,CASSAGQGTQETQYF
-,-,TRBV28,TRBJ2-1,TGTGCCAGCAGCCTAGGGGCCCTCTACAATGAGCAGTTCTTC,CASSLGALYNEQFF
-,-,TRBV27,TRBJ2-7,TGTGCCAGCAGTTTAGGGGGGACTTTCTCCTACGAGCAGTACTTC,CASSLGGTFSYEQYF